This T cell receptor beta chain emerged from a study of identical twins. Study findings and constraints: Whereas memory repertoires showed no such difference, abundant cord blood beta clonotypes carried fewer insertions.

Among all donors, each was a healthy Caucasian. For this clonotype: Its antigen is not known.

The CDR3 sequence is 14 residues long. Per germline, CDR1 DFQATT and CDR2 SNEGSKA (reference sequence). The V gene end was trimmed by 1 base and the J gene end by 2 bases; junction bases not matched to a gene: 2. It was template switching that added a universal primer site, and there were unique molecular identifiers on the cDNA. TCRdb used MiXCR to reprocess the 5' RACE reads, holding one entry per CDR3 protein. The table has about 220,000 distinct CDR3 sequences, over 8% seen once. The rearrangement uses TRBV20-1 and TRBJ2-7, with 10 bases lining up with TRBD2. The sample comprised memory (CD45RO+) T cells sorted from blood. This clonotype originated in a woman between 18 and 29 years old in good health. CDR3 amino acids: CSARGTSGTYEQYF. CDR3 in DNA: TGCAGTGCTAGAGGGACTAGCGGAACCTACGAGCAGTACTTC.